The next 3 T cell receptor beta chains were all read from a single sample in a study of cytomegalovirus exposure and HLA in healthy donors. With 60 Vbeta and 13 Jbeta primers, the PCR was carried out. TCRdb keeps only in-frame clones here, not all; method: immunoSEQ multiplex PCR. The table lists fewer than 95,000 clones. The specimen sequenced was PBMCs. The receptors here all came from a woman aged 40 to 49 in good health and CMV-seropositive.

This chain joins TRBV27 and TRBJ2-5, with 7 bases aligning to TRBD1. Trimming cost V 6 bases and J 7 bases; bases outside gene matches: 2. The CDR3 is 11 residues long. Germline V gene data show CDR1 as MNHEY and CDR2 as SMNVEV (reference sequence). The CDR3 DNA reads as TGTGCCAGCAGCCCAGGGGGGACCCAGTACTTC. Its translation is CASSPGGTQYF.

As concerns this clone: The sample contains more than one DNA sequence encoding this CDR3. The V and J genes are TRBV18 and TRBJ1-2, with D tentatively TRBD1 (6 bases). Germline CDR1 reads KGHSH; CDR2 reads LQKENI. This CDR3 is built from 14 residues. The V end was cut by 5 bases, the J end by 0 bases, with 10 bases between. The CDR3: CASSGWDTNYGYTF. CDR3 in DNA: TGTGCCAGCTCAGGGTGGGACACTAACTATGGCTACACCTTC.

The V and J genes are TRBV5-6 and TRBJ1-1; TRBD1 agrees at 9 bases. The germline V gene encodes CDR1 SGHDT and CDR2 YYEEEE. The CDR3 runs to 15 residues. V lost 1 base, J lost 5 bases, and 6 bases stayed unmatched. CDR3 in DNA: TGTGCCAGCAGCTTGCCTGGACAGGGGAATACTGAAGCTTTCTTT. Translating it yields CASSLPGQGNTEAFF.